Following are 32 T cell receptor beta chains from one sample sequenced in a study of T-cell reconstitution after alpha-beta-depleted transplantation in children. Using unique molecular identifiers, the investigators prepared the TCRbeta library. Via MiXCR, TCRdb re-called the PCR reads, giving one row per CDR3 protein. Found here are about 250,000 distinct CDR3 sequences, roughly 25% of them singletons; the top ten hold about 4.8%. The source was PBMCs, mostly from graft donor cells, collected 360 days after TCRalphabeta/CD19-depleted stem cell transplant. Receptor source: a female patient aged 2-10 years who had a stem cell transplant for congenital amegakaryocytic thrombocytopenia, so the T cells may come from the graft donor.

This clonotype was counted between two and nine times. The rearrangement uses TRBV24-1 and TRBJ2-3; 7 bases line up with TRBD1. The CDR3 spans 16 residues. Trimming at V came to 1 base and at J to 4 bases, leaving 7 bases not matched to a gene. Germline V gene data show CDR1 as KGHDR and CDR2 as SFDVKD. The CDR3 bases are TGTGCCACCAGTGATTTCCGACAGGGTGGCTCAGATACGCAGTATTTT. It encodes CATSDFRQGGSDTQYF.

The chain joins TRBV20-1 to TRBJ2-3; D possibly corresponds to TRBD1 (5 bases). Germline V gene lookup returns CDR1 DFQATT and CDR2 SNEGSKA (reference sequence). With 3 bases removed from V and 5 bases from J, the gap between germline ends came to 15 bases. The CDR3 covers 14 residues. The CDR3 sequence is CSARQGNDLDTQYF. DNA for the CDR3: TGCAGTGCTAGGCAGGGTAACGACCTAGATACGCAGTATTTT.

V is TRBV28 and J is TRBJ2-1; TRBD1 is a possible D gene (8 bases). This CDR3 is 16 amino acids long. Germline V gene lookup returns CDR1 MDHEN and CDR2 SYDVKM. Trimming removed 5 bases at V and 4 bases at J, with 18 bases between. The CDR3 nucleotides read TGTGCCAGCAGTCGGTTACAGGGGGGGAAATACAATGAGCAGTTCTTC. Protein sequence: CASSRLQGGKYNEQFF. The complete variable domain, with remaining parts taken from reference TRBV28 and TRBJ2-1, reads DVKVTQSSRYLVKRTGEKVFLECVQDMDHENMFWYRQDPGLGLRLIYFSYDVKMKEKGDIPEGYSVSREKKERFSLILESASTNQTSMYLCASSRLQGGKYNEQFFGPGTRLTVL.

This clonotype was detected a few times. The V call is TRBV6-2 or TRBV6-3, the J call TRBJ2-3; 13 bases align to TRBD2. CDR1 and CDR2 (germline): MNHEY, SVGEGT. V dropped 5 bases and J dropped 6; count of bases not matched to a gene: 8. CDR3 length: 16 residues. CDR3 amino acids: CASSPRTSGREDTQYF. The CDR3 DNA sequence: TGTGCCAGCAGTCCTAGGACTAGCGGGAGAGAGGATACGCAGTATTTT.

This clonotype has a handful of counts. V gene TRBV5-6 combines with J gene TRBJ2-5; the match to TRBD2 covers 11 bases. The V gene end was trimmed by 6 bases and the J gene end by 5 bases; junction bases not matched to a gene: 6. This CDR3 spans 14 amino acids. Germline lookup yields CDR1 SGHDT and CDR2 YYEEEE. The CDR3 reads CASTLAGGPETQYF. CDR3 nucleotides: TGTGCCAGCACCTTAGCGGGGGGGCCCGAGACCCAGTACTTC. Full variable domain (rest looked up from reference TRBV5-6 and TRBJ2-5): DAGVTQSPTHLIKTRGQQVTLRCSPKSGHDTVSWYQQALGQGPQFIFQYYEEEERQRGNFPDRFSGHQFPNYSSELNVNALLLGDSALYLCASTLAGGPETQYFGPGTRLLVL.

In nucleotides, the CDR3 is TGTGCCAGCAGCTTACCTTTTCCCAGGGCCCCCAGGGGGACCGGGGAGCTGTTTTTT. It is translated as CASSLPFPRAPRGTGELFF. The chain carries TRBV11-2 and TRBJ2-2, with 7 positions matching TRBD1. The V gene's germline CDR1 is SGHAT and CDR2 FQNNGV. Trimming took 2 bases from V and 5 from J; bases not matched to a gene: 17. This CDR3 is 19 amino acids long. Drawing the rest from reference TRBV11-2 and TRBJ2-2, the complete variable domain is EAGVAQSPRYKIIEKRQSVAFWCNPISGHATLYWYQQILGQGPKLLIQFQNNGVVDDSQLPKDRFSAERLKGVDSTLKIQPAKLEDSAVYLCASSLPFPRAPRGTGELFFGEGSRLTVL.

The J gene is TRBJ2-7, the V gene TRBV5-6, with a tentative D call TRBD1 (5 bases). Germline V lookup: CDR1 SGHDT, CDR2 YYEEEE. V dropped 1 base and J dropped 3 bases, with 11 bases sitting between them. This CDR3 is built from 14 residues. The CDR3 sequence: CASSLSGFRYEQYF. The CDR3 DNA is TGTGCCAGCAGCTTGTCAGGGTTTCGCTACGAGCAGTACTTC.

The rearrangement joins TRBV7-2 to TRBJ1-3, with D possibly being TRBD1 (5 bases). Trimming cost V 4 bases and J 1 base, with 14 bases left between them. The germline V gene has CDR1 SGHTA and CDR2 FQGNSA. There are 16 residues in the CDR3. CDR3 DNA: TGTGCCAGCAGCTCGGCGACAGTAATATCTGGAAACACCATATATTTT. Amino acids: CASSSATVISGNTIYF.

Ten or more counts support this clonotype. This rearrangement joins TRBV6-5 to TRBJ2-5, with unresolved D. The V gene lost 0 bases and the J gene lost 5 bases, with 22 bases spanning the gap. Germline values: CDR1 MNHEY, CDR2 SVGAGI. The CDR3 has 18 residues. Here the CDR3 reads CASSYSSVNHGVSETQYF. The CDR3 nucleotides read TGTGCCAGCAGTTACTCGAGCGTGAATCATGGAGTTTCCGAGACCCAGTACTTC.

V and J are TRBV7-9 and TRBJ1-4, with a weak D call TRBD1 (6 bases). The CDR3 runs 15 residues. CDR1 and CDR2 from the germline V gene are SEHNR and FQNEAQ (reference sequence). The ends were cut back, 5 bases at V and 4 bases at J, with 14 bases in the middle. CDR3 bases: TGTGCCAGCAGCCCCCTAGGACAGAATAATGAAAAACTGTTTTTT. This encodes CASSPLGQNNEKLFF.

The chain couples TRBV5-1 to TRBJ2-1; D is undetermined. Germline CDR1 and CDR2: SGHRS and YFSETQ. This CDR3 comprises 12 residues. V was clipped by 2 bases and J by 6 bases, with 6 bases between them. The CDR3 sequence: CASSFAPNEQFF. In DNA form, the CDR3 reads TGCGCCAGCAGCTTCGCCCCCAATGAGCAGTTCTTC.

The rearrangement joins TRBV12-3 or TRBV12-4 to TRBJ1-3; the D is unclear. V shed 6 bases and J shed 2 bases, with 14 bases lying between them. The CDR3 sequence is 15 residues long. Here the CDR3 reads CASRLTREPGNTIYF. In DNA form, the CDR3 reads TGTGCCAGCAGGCTCACCCGGGAACCTGGAAACACCATATATTTT.

The chain uses TRBV20-1 and TRBJ1-2, with 8 bases matching TRBD1. From germline, CDR1 is DFQATT and CDR2 SNEGSKA (reference sequence). CDR3 length: 18 amino acids. The V gene end was trimmed by 3 bases and the J gene end by 0 bases; junction bases not matched to a gene: 15. The CDR3 spells CSARSFGPGQGANYGYTF. Here the CDR3 DNA reads TGCAGTGCTAGGTCGTTTGGCCCCGGACAGGGTGCTAACTATGGCTACACCTTC.

This clonotype was recorded a few times. V and J are TRBV12-3 or TRBV12-4 and TRBJ2-7, with 7 bases identical to TRBD2. J gave up 5 bases and V 5 bases, and 9 bases lay outside the gene matches. The CDR3 sequence is 14 residues long. In DNA, the CDR3 is TGTGCCAGCAGTGGACTAGACCCTCGGGACGAGCAGTACTTC. Protein sequence: CASSGLDPRDEQYF.

The chain carries TRBV5-1 and TRBJ2-1, with a tentative D call TRBD1 (6 bases). The CDR3 covers 17 residues. Per germline, CDR1 SGHRS and CDR2 YFSETQ. V lost 0 bases and J 10 bases, leaving 23 bases between the germline ends. The CDR3 DNA follows: TGCGCCAGCAGCTTGGTTCCGGGTCGGGACATCAAGTTAGAGCAGTTCTTC. Its protein product is CASSLVPGRDIKLEQFF.

The chain recombines TRBV11-2 with TRBJ1-2; no reliable D call. The V gene lost 4 bases and the J gene lost 8 bases, with 17 bases spanning the gap. The germline gives CDR1 SGHAT, CDR2 FQNNGV. The length of the CDR3 is 14 residues. CDR3 region: CASSSLGPWKGYTF. CDR3 nucleotides: TGTGCCAGCAGCTCACTAGGACCATGGAAGGGCTACACCTTC.

This clonotype has at least ten counts. The chain is built from TRBV5-1 and TRBJ2-1; D is unclear. The CDR3 is 14 amino acids. The V and J ends lost 0 bases and 6 bases respectively, with 10 bases between them. CDR1 is SGHRS and CDR2 is YFSETQ in the germline V gene. The CDR3 here is CASSLARGGNEQFF. In DNA, the CDR3 is TGCGCCAGCAGCTTGGCCAGAGGTGGCAATGAGCAGTTCTTC. Drawing the rest from reference TRBV5-1 and TRBJ2-1, the complete variable domain is KAGVTQTPRYLIKTRGQQVTLSCSPISGHRSVSWYQQTPGQGLQFLFEYFSETQRNKGNFPGRFSGRQFSNSRSEMNVSTLELGDSALYLCASSLARGGNEQFFGPGTRLTVL.

This clonotype was recorded a few times. The chain couples TRBV13 to TRBJ2-1, with D perhaps TRBD1 (6 bases). The CDR3 is 16 residues long. The germline V and J ends were trimmed by 1 base and 9 bases, with 19 bases remaining between them. Per germline, CDR1 PRHDT and CDR2 FYEKMQ (reference sequence). DNA of the CDR3: TGTGCCAGCAGCTTAGTGGGGGCGGATGTACGGTTTGAGCAGTTCTTC. Protein: CASSLVGADVRFEQFF.

This clonotype showed up just a few times. The genes are TRBV11-1 and TRBJ2-1; 8 positions agree with TRBD2. The CDR3 is 16 residues long. With 1 base clipped from V and 3 bases from J, the junction kept 5 bases outside the gene matches. Germline V gives CDR1 SGHAT, CDR2 FQDESV (reference sequence). The CDR3 coding sequence is TGTGCCAGCAGCTTAGGACTAGCGCTCTACTACAATGAGCAGTTCTTC. It specifies CASSLGLALYYNEQFF.

About this clonotype: Since a much larger clone is just one base distant, this may be a read error. V usage is TRBV7-8 and J usage is TRBJ2-7, with D possibly TRBD1 on 5 matching bases. The germline V gene has CDR1 SGHVS and CDR2 FQNEAQ. This CDR3 has 14 amino acids. This chain's CDR3 is CVSSLYAGPYEQYF. The CDR3 coding sequence is TGTGTCAGCAGCTTATACGCAGGGCCCTACGAGCAGTACTTC. Full variable domain (missing parts from reference TRBV7-8 and TRBJ2-7): GAGVSQSPRYKVAKRGQDVALRCDPISGHVSLFWYQQALGQGPEFLTYFQNEAQLDKSGLPSDRFFAERPEGSVSTLKIQRTQQEDSAVYLCVSSLYAGPYEQYFGPGTRLTVT.

The J gene is TRBJ2-7, the V gene TRBV20-1, with 8 bases that match TRBD1. CDR3 size: 15 residues. CDR1 and CDR2 from the germline V gene are DFQATT and SNEGSKA (reference sequence). The V segment lost 0 bases and the J segment 4 bases; nucleotides outside the gene matches: 8. CDR3 nucleotide sequence: TGCAGTGCTAGAGACCAGGACAGGGACAAATACGAGCAGTACTTC. Translated: CSARDQDRDKYEQYF.

The chain uses TRBV6-1 and TRBJ2-4; TRBD1 matches 9 bases. The CDR3 covers 14 residues. With 6 bases clipped from V and 5 bases from J, the junction kept 5 bases outside the gene matches. Germline lookup yields CDR1 MNHNS and CDR2 SASEGT. The CDR3 protein is CASRGTGSQNIQYF. CDR3 sequence (DNA): TGTGCCAGCAGAGGGACAGGGTCCCAAAACATTCAGTACTTC.

The chain uses TRBV3-1 and TRBJ2-2; TRBD2 agrees at 16 bases. This CDR3 is built from 19 residues. The germline gives CDR1 LGHDT, CDR2 YNNKEL (reference sequence). After removal of 4 bases from V and 7 bases from J, the junction contained 12 bases not matched to a gene. In nucleotides, the CDR3 is TGTGCCAGCAGCCGACCCTCGGGACTAGCGGGGGGGCCTGTCGGGGAGCTGTTTTTT. Amino acid sequence: CASSRPSGLAGGPVGELFF.

The chain couples TRBV20-1 to TRBJ1-1; maybe TRBD1 (6 bases). CDR3 length: 15 amino acids. From germline, CDR1 is DFQATT and CDR2 SNEGSKA (reference sequence). V was cut by 5 bases and J by 1 base, with 17 bases left in between. The CDR3, as DNA: TGCAGTGCTGAAACAGGGTTTCGGACGAACACTGAAGCTTTCTTT. Its translation is CSAETGFRTNTEAFF.

This clonotype was seen only a few times. The genes are TRBV20-1 and TRBJ2-7; D is perhaps TRBD1 (5 bases). The CDR3 is made up of 13 amino acids. The V end lost 4 bases, the J end lost 4 bases, and 14 bases lay between the germline ends. Germline CDR1 is DFQATT and CDR2 is SNEGSKA (reference sequence). The CDR3 region is CSAIPGQNYEQYF. The CDR3 nucleotides are TGCAGTGCTATTCCCGGACAAAATTACGAGCAGTACTTC.

This clonotype was picked up one time. The V call is TRBV20-1, the J call TRBJ2-2, with TRBD2 identical over 12 bases. Germline V lookup: CDR1 DFQATT, CDR2 SNEGSKA (reference sequence). The CDR3 sequence is 16 residues long. This CDR3 reads CCFWGLAGGPGGELFF. CDR3 bases: TGCTGCTTCTGGGGCCTAGCGGGAGGGCCTGGCGGGGAGCTGTTTTTT.

The chain recombines TRBV4-2 with TRBJ2-2; 8 bases line up with TRBD2. This CDR3 is 17 amino acids long. Per germline, CDR1 LGHNA and CDR2 YNFKEQ. The trim removed 2 bases at V and 1 base at J, leaving 6 bases unmatched. CDR3 amino acids: CASSQYSGTVNTGELFF. The CDR3 DNA reads as TGTGCCAGCAGCCAATATAGCGGGACCGTGAACACCGGGGAGCTGTTTTTT.

This clonotype was seen ten or more times. The chain joins TRBV28 to TRBJ2-5; D remains unclear. The germline CDR1 and CDR2 sequences are MDHEN and SYDVKM. The CDR3 contains 14 residues. V was pared by 5 bases and J by 7 bases, with 17 bases between. The CDR3 sequence: CASSTSQTPGTQYF. The CDR3 nucleotides are TGTGCCAGCAGTACCTCACAAACGCCAGGGACCCAGTACTTC.

In this sample, this clonotype turned up many times. The J gene is TRBJ2-5, the V gene TRBV29-1; 10 bases match TRBD1. From germline, CDR1 is SQVTM and CDR2 ANQGSEA. V lost 6 bases, J lost 2 bases, and 6 bases stayed unmatched. The CDR3 loop spans 14 amino acids. CDR3 nucleotide sequence: TGCAGCGTCCAGGGACAGGGGCGGCAAGAGACCCAGTACTTC. Translating it yields CSVQGQGRQETQYF.

The rearrangement joins TRBV11-2 to TRBJ2-3; no firm D call. CDR3 length: 16 amino acids. V lost 1 base and J lost 0, with 11 bases in between. Germline V lookup: CDR1 SGHAT, CDR2 FQNNGV. CDR3 residues: CASSLGQLTSTDTQYF. CDR3 in DNA: TGTGCCAGCAGCTTAGGTCAACTTACTAGCACAGATACGCAGTATTTT.

The V call is TRBV20-1, the J call TRBJ2-7; D is possibly TRBD1 (6 bases). Germline V gene sequence: CDR1 DFQATT, CDR2 SNEGSKA (reference sequence). CDR3 length: 19 residues. Trimming pared 0 bases from V and 0 bases from J, leaving 24 bases between. CDR3 nucleotides: TGCAGTGCTAGAGATCTTCGGTTCGCGACGACAGGCGCCTCCTACGAGCAGTACTTC. Its protein product is CSARDLRFATTGASYEQYF.

This clonotype has ten or more counts. The chain employs TRBV12-3 or TRBV12-4 and TRBJ2-1; D possibly corresponds to TRBD1 (5 bases). The CDR3 is made up of 14 amino acids. Trimming removed 5 bases at V and 4 bases at J, with 12 bases between. The CDR3 protein is CASSPSQAYNEQFF. The CDR3 bases are TGTGCCAGCAGTCCCTCACAGGCTTACAATGAGCAGTTCTTC.